This TCR beta chain was retrieved from a study of beta chain features in type 1 diabetes. This clone was recorded a few times. Its antigen is currently unknown. Reverse transcription of all isolated RNA meant that expressed TCRB transcripts were sequenced. Naive, central memory and regulatory T cell samples came to a mean of about 4 million reads. Here immunoSEQ multiplex PCR was the method, and the copy in TCRdb shows in-frame clones only, minus some. The table shows hundreds of thousands of clones, with roughly 12% occurring only once. Germline lookup yields CDR1 SGHVS and CDR2 FQNEAQ. Germline trimming cut 5 bases from V and 4 bases from J; bases unmatched to any gene: 7. The CDR3 runs 14 residues. Overall study findings and caveats: Type 1 diabetes patients had fewer VDJ junction insertions and more deletions. The study found moderately but significantly shorter TCRB CDR3s in all four CD4+ subsets of Type 1 diabetes patients. Comparison showed that naive, central memory and Treg TCRB repertoires appeared more similar among patients than among healthy donors.

Each donor gave one heparinised blood draw averaging about 110 mL. The sample consisted of naive CD4+ T cells from blood. J is TRBJ1-2 and V is TRBV7-8; 7 nucleotides align to TRBD1. This TCR came from a woman aged 18-35 years with type 1 diabetes. CDR3 sequence reads: CASSEGQDLYGYTF. The CDR3, as DNA: TGTGCCAGCAGCGAAGGACAGGATCTCTATGGCTACACCTTC.